The clone carrying this TCR beta chain was counted between two and nine times. In the same sample, other DNA sequences code for this CDR3. The sample is drawn from a study of radiotherapy plus CTLA-4 blockade in lung cancer. For the study at large: Of all patients, approximately 18% responded objectively and 25% to 40% showed disease control.

Sequencing used immunoSEQ multiplex PCR; TCRdb keeps in-frame clones, though not all of them. The repertoire includes approximately 90,000 clones, about 83% of them detected once, and roughly 0.84% sits in the top ten. The length of the CDR3 is 14 residues. Per the germline V gene, CDR1 is MDHEN and CDR2 is SYDVKM. V lost 2 bases to trimming and J lost 0 bases, with 8 bases between them. This clonotype was sampled from a human donor with non-small cell lung cancer who had stable disease on radiotherapy plus ipilimumab. The chain carries TRBV28 and TRBJ2-7; D may be TRBD1 or TRBD2 (5 bases each). The sequencing used peripheral blood, collected from a patient treated with radiotherapy plus ipilimumab. DNA for the CDR3: TGTGCCAGCAGTTTAGGGGGTAGCTCCTACGAGCAGTACTTC. Amino acid sequence: CASSLGGSSYEQYF.